This TCR beta chain was identified in a study of CD8 T cells in ankylosing spondylitis. Study-wide points: Roughly eight highly homologous variants formed a TCR beta motif that appeared characteristic of ankylosing spondylitis blood. Earlier work had already found some motif variants in reactive arthritis synovial fluid and blood. The authors reported significant enrichment of disease-linked clones in matched ankylosing spondylitis synovial fluid.

V was trimmed by 0 bases and J by 5 bases, leaving 5 bases between them. The CDR3 runs 13 residues. This clonotype was picked up a small number of times. Its antigen is unknown. Scientists made TCR beta libraries using quantitative 5'-RACE with molecular barcodes. TCRdb re-called the 5' RACE reads through MiXCR, storing one row per CDR3 protein. Found here are roughly 120,000 distinct CDR3 sequences, roughly 15% of them singletons; the top ten hold around 3%. This chain connects TRBV12-3 or TRBV12-4 to TRBJ1-5; D unresolved. The receptor was isolated from a female donor with ankylosing spondylitis or in good health (not recorded which). Sequencing input: blood, either unsorted or a sorted T cell fraction (not recorded which). The CDR3 region has the DNA TGTGCCAGCAGTTTAGCGGTCGATCAGCCCCAGCATTTT. Translated: CASSLAVDQPQHF.